This T cell receptor (beta chain) is from a study of cytomegalovirus exposure and HLA in healthy donors. Study background: Early on, a data release was issued that held 80 million to 90 million unique TCRs from HLA-typed donors.

Broader study findings: Clonal expansion was found to be greater in HLA-associated TCR beta chains than in equally common others in a later analysis. In an earlier analysis, in some 600 donors, most V segments appeared productive either ~87% or ~30% of the time. The listing of approximately 160 TCR beta chains classed them as cytomegalovirus-associated.

As for this clone: As yet, its antigen is unknown.

V shed 0 bases, J shed 5 bases, and the junction held 6 bases outside the gene matches. Germline V CDR1 and CDR2: SGHRS, YFSETQ. This CDR3 has 16 amino acids. The PCR used 60 Vbeta and 13 Jbeta primers. Here immunoSEQ multiplex PCR was the method, and the copy in TCRdb shows in-frame clones only, minus some. This table has roughly 150,000 clones, roughly 85% appearing once. The material sequenced was PBMCs. This clonotype was obtained from a man between 40 and 49 years old in good health and CMV-seropositive. This rearrangement joins TRBV5-1 to TRBJ2-2; 8 bases map to TRBD1. CDR3 sequence: CASSLAQGARTGELFF. DNA of the CDR3: TGCGCCAGCAGCTTGGCTCAGGGGGCGCGAACCGGGGAGCTGTTTTTT.